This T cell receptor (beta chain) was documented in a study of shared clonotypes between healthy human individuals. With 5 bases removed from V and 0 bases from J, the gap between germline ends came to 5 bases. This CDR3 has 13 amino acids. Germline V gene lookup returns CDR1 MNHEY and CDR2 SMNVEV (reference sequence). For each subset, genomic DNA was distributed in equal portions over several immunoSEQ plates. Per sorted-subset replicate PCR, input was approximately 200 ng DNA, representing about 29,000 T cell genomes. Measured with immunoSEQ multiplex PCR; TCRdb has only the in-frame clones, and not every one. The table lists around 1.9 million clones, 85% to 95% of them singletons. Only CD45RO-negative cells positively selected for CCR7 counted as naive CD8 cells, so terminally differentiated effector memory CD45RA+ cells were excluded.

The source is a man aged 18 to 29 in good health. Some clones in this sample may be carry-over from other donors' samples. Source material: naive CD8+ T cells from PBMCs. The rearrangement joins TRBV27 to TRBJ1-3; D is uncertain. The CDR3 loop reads CASSLNSGNTIYF. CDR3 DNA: TGTGCCAGCAGTCTAAACTCTGGAAACACCATATATTTT.